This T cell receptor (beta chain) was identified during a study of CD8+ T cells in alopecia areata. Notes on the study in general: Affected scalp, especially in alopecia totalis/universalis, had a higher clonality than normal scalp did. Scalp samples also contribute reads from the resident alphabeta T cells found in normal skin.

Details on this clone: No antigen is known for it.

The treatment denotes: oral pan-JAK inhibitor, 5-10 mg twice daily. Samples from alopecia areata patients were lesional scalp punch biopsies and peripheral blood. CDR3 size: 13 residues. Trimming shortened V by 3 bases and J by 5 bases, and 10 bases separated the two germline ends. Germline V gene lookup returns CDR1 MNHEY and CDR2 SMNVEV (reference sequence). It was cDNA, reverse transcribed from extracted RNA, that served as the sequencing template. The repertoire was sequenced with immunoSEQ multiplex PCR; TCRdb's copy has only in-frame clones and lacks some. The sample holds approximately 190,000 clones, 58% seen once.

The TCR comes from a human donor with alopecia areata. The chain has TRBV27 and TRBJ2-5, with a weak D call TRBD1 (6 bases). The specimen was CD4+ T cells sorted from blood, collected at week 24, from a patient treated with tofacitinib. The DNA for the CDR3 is TGTGCCAGCAGTTTGTACAGGGCGGAGACCCAGTACTTC. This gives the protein CASSLYRAETQYF.